Presented here are 4 T cell receptor beta chains from one specimen sequenced in a study of CD8 T cells in Susac syndrome. Reverse transcription of roughly 0.45 to 1 ug RNA was performed with random hexamers. TCRdb itself ran the immunoSEQ multiplex PCR reads through MiXCR, one entry per CDR3 protein. The profile shows about 190,000 distinct CDR3 sequences, around 93% of them singletons. The material sequenced was CD8+ T cells from PBMCs. The receptors derive from a human donor with Susac syndrome.

The gene calls are TRBV20-1 and TRBJ1-2, with D possibly TRBD1 on 6 matching bases. The ends were cut back, 4 bases at V and 0 bases at J, with 15 bases in the middle. From germline, CDR1 is DFQATT and CDR2 SNEGSKA (reference sequence). The CDR3 length is 15 residues. The CDR3, as DNA: TGCAGTGCTATGGACAGCTACCGAGCTAACTATGGCTACACCTTC. It encodes CSAMDSYRANYGYTF.

CDR3 sequence: CASSVDWGEYTGELFF. CDR3 DNA sequence: TGTGCCAGCAGCGTAGATTGGGGAGAATACACCGGGGAGCTGTTTTTT. This chain uses TRBV9 with TRBJ2-2, with a possible D match to TRBD2 (5 bases). The CDR3 is 16 amino acids. The germline V gene encodes CDR1 SGDLS and CDR2 YYNGEE. Deletions cut 0 bases from V and 3 bases from J, with 12 bases between.

The chain has TRBV7-8 and TRBJ1-1; D is unclear. The germline V gene has CDR1 SGHVS and CDR2 FQNEAQ. CDR3 size: 16 residues. The germline V and J ends were trimmed by 3 bases and 1 base, with 15 bases remaining between them. This CDR3 reads CASSFLPGSWNTEAFF. CDR3 DNA: TGTGCCAGCAGCTTCCTACCTGGAAGCTGGAACACTGAAGCTTTCTTT.

The CDR3 nucleotides are TGTGCCAGCATCAGGGTAGCGGGGGGCACAGATACGCAGTATTTT. It codes for CASIRVAGGTDTQYF. V and J are TRBV2 and TRBJ2-3; 9 bases agree with TRBD2. V dropped 7 bases and J dropped 1; count of bases not matched to a gene: 6. This CDR3 contains 15 residues. Germline lookup yields CDR1 SNHLY and CDR2 FYNNEI.